The next 10 T cell receptor beta chains were all read from a single sample in a study of T-cell memory formation after mild COVID-19. TCRdb recomputed calls from the 5' RACE reads with MiXCR, one row per CDR3 protein. The sample includes about 180,000 distinct CDR3 sequences, about 18% of them seen just once. Sequenced: PBMCs or a T cell subset sorted from them (not recorded which). All receptors come from a man between 18 and 29 years old who had mild COVID-19 (a few samples of this study predate the infection). Cell type and time point are not known.

This clonotype was seen only a few times. The chain joins TRBV20-1 to TRBJ2-1, with 7 bases fitting TRBD2. V lost 8 bases and J lost 6; bases outside the gene matches: 7. This CDR3 comprises 12 residues. Germline CDR1 reads DFQATT; CDR2 reads SNEGSKA (reference sequence). The CDR3 reads CSSTERGNEQFF. The CDR3 coding sequence is TGCAGTTCTACGGAGCGGGGCAATGAGCAGTTCTTC.

The chain carries TRBV12-3 or TRBV12-4 and TRBJ2-5; the D is unclear. The CDR3 extends over 13 amino acids. V was shortened by 6 bases and J by 2 bases, with 10 bases between the two germline ends. CDR3 sequence: CASRRQVQETQYF. The CDR3 DNA follows: TGTGCCAGCAGGCGTCAAGTTCAAGAGACCCAGTACTTC.

This clonotype was counted only a few times. The rearrangement joins TRBV18 to TRBJ1-4; D is ambiguous. Germline V gene data show CDR1 as KGHSH and CDR2 as LQKENI. The CDR3 is made up of 12 amino acids. The V end lost 3 bases, the J end lost 8 bases, and 7 bases lay between the germline ends. The CDR3 sequence: CASSPFGEKLFF. CDR3 nucleotides: TGTGCCAGCTCACCTTTCGGAGAAAAACTGTTTTTT.

The sample holds a few counts of this clonotype. J is TRBJ2-5 and V is TRBV4-2; perhaps D is TRBD1 or TRBD2 (5 bases each). Germline CDR1 reads LGHNA; CDR2 reads YNFKEQ. Trimming stripped 1 base from V and 2 bases from J, with 17 bases between. This CDR3 has 17 residues. The CDR3 coding sequence is TGTGCCAGCAGCCAAGCTACTGGGACGGCTGGGCAAGAGACCCAGTACTTC. This translates into CASSQATGTAGQETQYF.

This clonotype turned up a few times. The CDR3 loop reads CASSLRAGTSTDTQYF. The CDR3 nucleotides are TGTGCCAGCAGCTTAAGGGCAGGTACTAGCACAGATACGCAGTATTTT. The gene calls are TRBV7-3 and TRBJ2-3; the D is unclear. V was pared by 1 base and J by 0 bases, with 11 bases between. There are 16 residues in the CDR3. The V gene's germline CDR1 is SGHTA and CDR2 FQGTGA.

CDR3 coding DNA: TGTGCCAGCGGGACACAGGGGGCGGGCGAGCAGTACTTC. This encodes CASGTQGAGEQYF. The chain combines TRBV12-3 or TRBV12-4 with TRBJ2-7; TRBD1 matches 9 bases. The CDR3 extends over 13 amino acids. After removal of 8 bases from V and 6 bases from J, the junction contained 8 bases not matched to a gene.

This clonotype turned up a few times. The chain joins TRBV2 to TRBJ2-5, with TRBD2 matching 9 bases. The CDR3 has 15 amino acids. Per the germline V gene, CDR1 is SNHLY and CDR2 is FYNNEI. V shed 5 bases and J 2 bases; nucleotides not matched to a gene: 6. In DNA, the CDR3 is TGTGCCAGCAGTACAGCGGGGGGACGTCAAGAGACCCAGTACTTC. Encoded protein: CASSTAGGRQETQYF.

The rearrangement joins TRBV2 to TRBJ2-5; D may be TRBD2 (5 bases). CDR1 and CDR2 from the germline V gene are SNHLY and FYNNEI. The V and J ends lost 4 bases and 5 bases respectively, with 11 bases between them. This CDR3 region has 13 residues. As DNA, the CDR3 is TGTGCCAGCAGTGGAGGGCGTCTGGAGACCCAGTACTTC. This codes for CASSGGRLETQYF.

V and J are TRBV10-3 and TRBJ1-2, with TRBD1 matching over 7 bases. With V trimmed by 10 bases and J by 8 bases, 7 bases remained unmatched. The CDR3 is 11 amino acids. The germline V gene has CDR1 ENHRY and CDR2 SYGVKD. CDR3 amino acids: CATRGQRGYTF. In nucleotides, the CDR3 is TGTGCCACCCGGGGACAGCGGGGCTACACCTTC.

In this sample, this clonotype turned up a few times. The V call is TRBV7-9, the J call TRBJ1-5; TRBD1 matches at 10 bases. Losses at the gene ends were 3 bases for V and 7 bases for J; bases not matched to a gene: 6. This CDR3 has 15 residues. The germline CDR1 and CDR2 sequences are SEHNR and FQNEAQ (reference sequence). This chain's CDR3 is CASSLGGTGAQPQHF. CDR3 nucleotides: TGTGCCAGCAGCTTGGGAGGGACAGGGGCACAGCCCCAGCATTTT. The full variable domain, in which reference TRBV7-9 and TRBJ1-5 provide the parts outside the CDR3, is DTGVSQNPRHKITKRGQNVTFRCDPISEHNRLYWYRQTLGQGPEFLTYFQNEAQLEKSRLLSDRFSAERPKGSFSTLEIQRTEQGDSAMYLCASSLGGTGAQPQHFGDGTRLSIL.